This entry concerns a single T cell receptor beta chain. Libraries were prepared by immunoSEQ multiplex PCR; TCRdb keeps only in-frame clonotypes and omits some of them. This repertoire shows over 200,000 clones, about nine tenths found once; its top ten account for roughly a sixth. Assignments of participants to cohorts depended upon their own reported clinical history. Either two negative PCRs, clearance, or symptom resolution qualified Cohort 3 donors as recovered. This entry comes from a study of blood T cell repertoires in COVID-19. Study background: PBMCs, B-cell-depleted T cells, or T cells were the source of the cDNA or gDNA that made up the material.

CDR1 and CDR2 from the germline V gene are SQVTM and ANQGSEA. This CDR3 is built from 11 residues. The ends were cut back, 6 bases at V and 0 bases at J, with 5 bases in the middle. This clonotype was obtained from a man between 18 and 29 years old who had recovered from COVID-19. The V and J genes are TRBV29-1 and TRBJ1-2; D gene ambiguous. The sequenced sample consisted of PBMCs or T cells enriched from blood (not recorded which). Here the CDR3 DNA reads TGCAGCGTCCAGGCTAACTATGGCTACACCTTC. It is translated as CSVQANYGYTF.